One sample yielded the 26 T cell receptor beta chains listed below, sequenced in a study of neurological immune-mediated disorders. TCRdb fed the 5' RACE reads into MiXCR, producing one record per CDR3 protein. The sample consists of 77,000 or so distinct CDR3 sequences, around 9.9% of them appearing once. Sequencing used PBMCs. These receptors originate from a man aged 50 to 59 in good health.

This clonotype was seen repeatedly, ten times or more. This rearrangement joins TRBV5-1 to TRBJ2-3; weak D call: TRBD2 (6 bases). V shed 5 bases and J shed 2 bases, with 18 bases lying between them. Germline V lookup: CDR1 SGHRS, CDR2 YFSETQ. The CDR3 has 16 residues. DNA of the CDR3: TGCGCCAGCAGTACGCCGGGAGCCCAAATCACAGATACGCAGTATTTT. This codes for CASSTPGAQITDTQYF.

This clonotype was counted many times. V gene TRBV12-3 or TRBV12-4 combines with J gene TRBJ1-1; D unresolved. This CDR3 is 12 amino acids long. Trimming stripped 8 bases from V and 2 bases from J, with 9 bases between. As DNA, the CDR3 is TGTGCCAGCGGTATTATTAACACTGAAGCTTTCTTT. Translation gives CASGIINTEAFF.

This clonotype came up many times. The chain employs TRBV5-1 and TRBJ2-7; tentatively, D is TRBD2 (5 bases). Germline V gene data show CDR1 as SGHRS and CDR2 as YFSETQ. The CDR3 extends over 13 amino acids. Trimming removed 0 bases at V and 3 bases at J, with 7 bases between. The CDR3 DNA reads TGCGCCAGCAGCTTGGACGGAGGCTACGAGCAGTACTTC. Protein product: CASSLDGGYEQYF.

In its sample, this clonotype was seen many times. The rearrangement joins TRBV2 to TRBJ2-1, with D perhaps being TRBD1 or TRBD2 (5 bases each). Per the germline V gene, CDR1 is SNHLY and CDR2 is FYNNEI. The germline V and J ends were trimmed by 7 bases and 10 bases, with 14 bases remaining between them. The CDR3 consists of 12 residues. In DNA form, the CDR3 reads TGTGCCAGCAAACTGGAAGGGGACGAGCAGTTCTTC. Translating it yields CASKLEGDEQFF.

The count of this clonotype is one. The germline gene is not matched at one end of the junction; a read error may be the cause. This rearrangement joins TRBV5-5 to TRBJ2-3, with D hard to call. Germline V lookup: CDR1 SGHKS, CDR2 YYEKEE (reference sequence). This CDR3 region has 16 residues. The CDR3 loop reads CASSRINMGLTDTHYF. CDR3 sequence (DNA): TGTGCCAGCAGCCGGATCAACATGGGCCTTACTGATACGCACTATTTT.

This clonotype was found many times. The chain couples TRBV5-1 to TRBJ2-5; D might be TRBD1 (6 bases). Trimming removed 8 bases at V and 5 bases at J, with 13 bases between. The CDR3 has 12 amino acids. CDR1 and CDR2 from the germline V gene are SGHRS and YFSETQ. The CDR3 sequence is CASGQTGETQYF. CDR3 DNA sequence: TGCGCCAGTGGACAGACCGGCGAGACCCAGTACTTC.

This clonotype was recorded many times. This chain links TRBV12-3 or TRBV12-4 with TRBJ1-3; 7 bases match TRBD1. The junction had 8 bases not matched to a gene; V was cut back by 3 bases and J by 0 bases. This CDR3 is 17 amino acids long. The CDR3: CASSFTLTGVSGNTIYF. CDR3 DNA sequence: TGTGCCAGCAGTTTCACCCTAACAGGGGTCTCTGGAAACACCATATATTTT.

The chain uses TRBV20-1 and TRBJ2-2; 7 bases align to TRBD2. Germline values: CDR1 DFQATT, CDR2 SNEGSKA (reference sequence). The V gene end was trimmed by 3 bases and the J gene end by 0 bases; junction bases not matched to a gene: 7. This CDR3 contains 16 residues. The DNA of the CDR3 is TGCAGTGCTAGTTCGGCGGGGGAAGCGAACACCGGGGAGCTGTTTTTT. This sequence encodes CSASSAGEANTGELFF.

This clonotype was picked up many times. The chain recombines TRBV5-1 with TRBJ2-5; a possible D gene is TRBD2 (6 bases). Germline V gene sequence: CDR1 SGHRS, CDR2 YFSETQ. The CDR3 totals 15 residues. V was clipped by 2 bases and J by 2 bases, with 13 bases between them. The DNA for the CDR3 is TGCGCCAGCAGCTTTACGCGGGGCCAACAAGAGACCCAGTACTTC. Protein product: CASSFTRGQQETQYF.

Ten or more counts support this clonotype. The chain joins TRBV5-5 to TRBJ1-4; D not resolved. V lost 3 bases, J lost 8 bases, and 14 bases lay in between. Germline CDR1 is SGHKS and CDR2 is YYEKEE (reference sequence). This CDR3 has 14 amino acids. The CDR3 loop is CASSSHGPEEKLFF. CDR3 DNA sequence: TGTGCCAGCAGCTCGCACGGCCCCGAGGAAAAACTGTTTTTT.

This clonotype has a count of ten or more. The rearrangement links TRBV28 to TRBJ2-5, with D possibly matching TRBD2 (5 bases). Germline lookup yields CDR1 MDHEN and CDR2 SYDVKM. CDR3 length: 15 residues. V was trimmed by 8 bases and J by 2 bases, leaving 18 bases between them. In DNA form, the CDR3 reads TGTGCCAGCCGAGTCGGGGTTTTCGCACAAGAGACCCAGTACTTC. It translates to CASRVGVFAQETQYF.

This clonotype was recorded many times. The rearrangement uses TRBV2 and TRBJ1-3; weak D call: TRBD1 (5 bases). The CDR3 has 16 amino acids. Per the germline V gene, CDR1 is SNHLY and CDR2 is FYNNEI. V was shortened by 4 bases and J by 0 bases, with 13 bases between the two germline ends. The CDR3 spells CASSGNRQLSGNTIYF. The CDR3 nucleotides read TGTGCCAGCAGTGGTAATAGACAGCTCTCTGGAAACACCATATATTTT.

This clonotype was detected ten times or more. This sequence joins TRBV12-3 or TRBV12-4 and TRBJ2-1; D perhaps matches TRBD2 (6 bases). Trimming removed 5 bases from V and 9 bases from J, with 11 bases in between. This CDR3 spans 12 amino acids. In DNA form, the CDR3 reads TGTGCCAGCAGTCGACTAGTTACTGAGCAGTTCTTC. Translated, it gives CASSRLVTEQFF.

This clonotype was seen ten or more times. The J gene is TRBJ1-1, the V gene TRBV7-3; D may be TRBD1 (6 bases). CDR3 length: 14 amino acids. Trimming left V 4 bases short and J 6 bases short, with 15 bases between. Germline lookup yields CDR1 SGHTA and CDR2 FQGTGA. CDR3 region: CASSSTTGSSEAFF. In nucleotides, the CDR3 is TGTGCCAGCAGCTCAACCACAGGGTCCTCTGAAGCTTTCTTT.

This clonotype was seen repeatedly, ten times or more. This chain connects TRBV5-1 to TRBJ2-7, with TRBD2 matching 8 bases. The CDR3 length is 17 residues. Trimming cost V 0 bases and J 7 bases; bases outside gene matches: 15. Germline CDR1 SGHRS, CDR2 YFSETQ. CDR3 region: CASSLAPGRGERLEQYF. The CDR3 nucleotides are TGCGCCAGCAGCTTGGCACCCGGGCGGGGGGAGCGGCTGGAGCAGTACTTC.

This clonotype was found many times. This rearrangement joins TRBV11-2 to TRBJ1-1; D not resolved. The CDR3 is 15 amino acids. Germline V gene sequence: CDR1 SGHAT, CDR2 FQNNGV. The germline V and J ends were trimmed by 4 bases and 1 base, with 13 bases remaining between them. CDR3 region: CASSSRYRENTEAFF. The CDR3 DNA follows: TGTGCCAGCAGCTCGAGATACCGGGAGAACACTGAAGCTTTCTTT.

This clonotype has at least ten counts. This chain links TRBV7-2 with TRBJ2-2; 8 positions match TRBD1. The J segment lost 1 base and the V segment lost 8 bases, leaving 6 bases of the junction unmatched. The CDR3 is 15 amino acids. Germline lookup yields CDR1 SGHTA and CDR2 FQGNSA. Here the CDR3 reads CASGAGTGNTGELFF. In nucleotides, the CDR3 is TGTGCCAGCGGGGCCGGGACAGGGAACACCGGGGAGCTGTTTTTT.

This clonotype was detected ten times or more. This CDR3 reads CSAPAGAKNIQYF. For the CDR3, the DNA is TGCAGTGCCCCAGCGGGAGCCAAAAACATTCAGTACTTC. The chain carries TRBV20-1 and TRBJ2-4; tentatively, D is TRBD2 (6 bases). V shed 6 bases and J shed 0 bases, with 9 bases lying between them. Germline CDR1 DFQATT, CDR2 SNEGSKA (reference sequence). CDR3 length: 13 amino acids.

The sample holds a few counts of this clonotype. The chain uses TRBV7-9 and TRBJ2-7; 7 nucleotides agree with TRBD1. V shed 3 bases, J shed 5 bases, and the junction held 10 bases outside the gene matches. Germline V gene sequence: CDR1 SEHNR, CDR2 FQNEAQ (reference sequence). This CDR3 comprises 15 residues. This CDR3 is CASSLQWTGDNEQYF. CDR3 nucleotides: TGTGCCAGCAGCTTGCAGTGGACAGGCGACAACGAGCAGTACTTC.

The V call is TRBV12-3 or TRBV12-4, the J call TRBJ1-1; D ambiguous. The CDR3 is made up of 13 amino acids. V was shortened by 6 bases and J by 11 bases, with 19 bases between the two germline ends. CDR3 region: CASRPHDTLSAFF. CDR3 nucleotides: TGTGCCAGCAGACCCCATGACACACTGAGCGCTTTCTTT.

This clonotype occurred a few times. The chain has TRBV5-1 and TRBJ2-1; TRBD2 matches 8 bases. CDR3 length: 13 amino acids. Germline CDR1 and CDR2: SGHRS and YFSETQ. Trimming removed 4 bases from V and 10 bases from J; junction bases left unmatched: 7. CDR3 residues: CASSPLTSAEQFF. As DNA, the CDR3 is TGCGCCAGCAGCCCCCTGACTAGCGCCGAGCAGTTCTTC.

This clonotype showed up many times. CDR3 in DNA: TGTGCCAGCAGTTGGGACAGCAATCAGCCCCAGCATTTT. As protein: CASSWDSNQPQHF. The chain uses TRBV6-6 and TRBJ1-5, with a tentative D call TRBD1 (5 bases). Deletions cut 4 bases from V and 1 base from J, with 5 bases between. Germline V gives CDR1 MNHNY, CDR2 SVGAGI (reference sequence). This CDR3 comprises 13 residues.

This clonotype was recorded many times. The chain recombines TRBV5-1 with TRBJ2-2; no clear D. Germline lookup yields CDR1 SGHRS and CDR2 YFSETQ. V lost 7 bases and J 1 base, leaving 11 bases between the germline ends. The CDR3 extends over 14 amino acids. The DNA of the CDR3 is TGCGCCAGCCACCCGGACGGGAACACCGGGGAGCTGTTTTTT. Residues: CASHPDGNTGELFF.

The chain recombines TRBV5-6 with TRBJ1-2; D uncertain. Per germline, CDR1 SGHDT and CDR2 YYEEEE. V lost 1 base and J 5 bases, leaving 12 bases between the germline ends. The CDR3 spans 14 residues. In DNA form, the CDR3 reads TGTGCCAGCAGCTTGCCGATGGACGGGTATGGCTACACCTTC. Translated: CASSLPMDGYGYTF. The whole variable domain, filled in from reference TRBV5-6 and TRBJ1-2, reads DAGVTQSPTHLIKTRGQQVTLRCSPKSGHDTVSWYQQALGQGPQFIFQYYEEEERQRGNFPDRFSGHQFPNYSSELNVNALLLGDSALYLCASSLPMDGYGYTFGSGTRLTVV.

This clonotype was seen many times. The chain recombines TRBV14 with TRBJ1-1, with 9 bases fitting TRBD1. Germline V lookup: CDR1 SGHDN, CDR2 FVKESK. Germline trimming cut 4 bases from V and 1 base from J; bases unmatched to any gene: 4. The CDR3 has 15 amino acids. CDR3 DNA sequence: TGTGCCAGCAGCCTCAGGACAGGGGCGAACACTGAAGCTTTCTTT. As protein: CASSLRTGANTEAFF.

This clonotype was counted ten times or more. The chain uses TRBV4-1 and TRBJ2-7, with 8 nucleotides matching TRBD2. The CDR3 has 19 amino acids. Looked up from germline, CDR1 is MGHRA and CDR2 is YSYEKL. The V segment lost 2 bases and the J segment 1 base; nucleotides outside the gene matches: 16. The CDR3: CASSQTLLTMSGRSYEQYF. The DNA of the CDR3 is TGCGCCAGCAGCCAAACTCTCTTAACTATGAGCGGGAGATCCTACGAGCAGTACTTC.